Listed below are T cell receptor beta chains from one sample, sequenced in a study of T cells in localized non-small cell lung cancer. Method: immunoSEQ multiplex PCR; TCRdb's copy keeps in-frame clones and lacks some. This repertoire shows under 30,000 clones, 90% found once; its top ten account for about 7%. Sequenced material: peripheral blood, taken before any cancer treatment. Every receptor here comes from a woman aged 40 to 75 with stage I lung adenocarcinoma. Each CDR3 is given without its conserved first and last residue. Each record gives: J gene, V gene, CDR3 length, CDR3 protein.

j_gene: TRBJ1-2; v_gene: TRBV19; len: 15; CDR3aa: ASSIAARSFANYGYT
j_gene: TRBJ2-1; v_gene: TRBV7-2; len: 13; CDR3aa: ASSFSKGSYNEQF
j_gene: TRBJ2-2; v_gene: TRBV29-1; len: 12; CDR3aa: SVEVYPRAGELF
j_gene: TRBJ2-7; v_gene: TRBV11-2; len: 12; CDR3aa: ASSTGGTGALQY
j_gene: TRBJ1-5; v_gene: TRBV11-3; len: 11; CDR3aa: ASSLERNQPQH
j_gene: TRBJ2-3; v_gene: TRBV19; len: 14; CDR3aa: ASSTVAGGPTDTQY
j_gene: TRBJ2-1; v_gene: TRBV7-2; len: 13; CDR3aa: ASSVDSNGYNEQF
j_gene: TRBJ2-7; v_gene: TRBV27; len: 11; CDR3aa: ASSWTPLDEQY
j_gene: TRBJ1-1; v_gene: TRBV29-1; len: 8; CDR3aa: SAGDAEAF
j_gene: TRBJ1-3; v_gene: TRBV5-6; len: 13; CDR3aa: ASISGRTSGNTIY
j_gene: TRBJ2-3; v_gene: TRBV4-3; len: 12; CDR3aa: ASSQADTTDTQY
j_gene: TRBJ2-1; v_gene: TRBV18; len: 10; CDR3aa: ASSPQSGEQF
j_gene: TRBJ2-3; v_gene: TRBV18; len: 9; CDR3aa: ASAGDRAQY
j_gene: TRBJ1-1; v_gene: TRBV7-2; len: 12; CDR3aa: ASSLAADRREAF
j_gene: TRBJ2-7; v_gene: TRBV5-1; len: 13; CDR3aa: ASSVLTSGTYEQY
j_gene: TRBJ1-5; v_gene: TRBV30; len: 10; CDR3aa: AWSVHGQPQH
j_gene: TRBJ1-1; v_gene: TRBV5-4; len: 13; CDR3aa: ASSLDLRGNTEAF
j_gene: TRBJ2-3; v_gene: TRBV20-1; len: 9; CDR3aa: SADLGDTQY